This entry lists 11 T cell receptor beta chains sequenced from one sample in a study of shared clonotypes between healthy human individuals. The data were produced by immunoSEQ multiplex PCR, yet TCRdb's version contains in-frame clones alone and is incomplete. The data hold around 940,000 clones, with about 80% observed a single time. The sequencing input was memory CD4+ T cells sorted from blood. Subset noted: CD45RA-negative fraction. These receptor sequences come from a man between 18 and 29 years old in good health.

This clone has only one observation. The CDR3 DNA reads TGTGCCACACAGGCCCTGAATGAGCAGTTCTTC. It translates to CATQALNEQFF. The V call is TRBV10-3, the J call TRBJ2-1; maybe TRBD1 (5 bases). The V end was cut by 10 bases, the J end by 7 bases, with 11 bases between. Germline V gene lookup returns CDR1 ENHRY and CDR2 SYGVKD. The CDR3 is 11 amino acids.

V is TRBV18 and J is TRBJ1-1; D is perhaps TRBD1 (6 bases). CDR1 is KGHSH and CDR2 is LQKENI in the germline V gene. V dropped 3 bases and J dropped 6 bases, with 11 bases sitting between them. This CDR3 contains 13 residues. CDR3 protein: CASSPTQGSEAFF. CDR3 nucleotide sequence: TGTGCCAGCTCACCGACACAGGGCTCTGAAGCTTTCTTT.

CDR3 nucleotide sequence: TGTGCCAGCAGCAGGGGACTAATCACAGATACGCAGTATTTT. This translates into CASSRGLITDTQYF. This chain joins TRBV7-2 and TRBJ2-3; 7 bases match TRBD2. This CDR3 spans 14 amino acids. Germline values: CDR1 SGHTA, CDR2 FQGNSA. Trimming removed 5 bases from V and 2 bases from J; junction bases left unmatched: 4.

The chain combines TRBV27 with TRBJ2-3; 11 nucleotides match TRBD2. Germline assignment: CDR1 MNHEY and CDR2 SMNVEV (reference sequence). V dropped 5 bases and J dropped 4; count of bases not matched to a gene: 8. CDR3 length equals 16 residues. In DNA form, the CDR3 reads TGTGCCAGCAGTGGTAGCGGGAGGGCCTTCCCAGATACGCAGTATTTT. Amino acid sequence: CASSGSGRAFPDTQYF.

The rearrangement joins TRBV7-2 to TRBJ1-3; a weak D match, TRBD1 (5 bases). Trimming took off 1 base at V and 1 base at J, with 11 bases between the two ends. The CDR3 is 16 residues long. Germline CDR1 SGHTA, CDR2 FQGNSA. CDR3 amino acids: CASSLGGVKSGNTIYF. As DNA, the CDR3 is TGTGCCAGCAGCTTAGGGGGGGTTAAGTCTGGAAACACCATATATTTT.

A word on this clone: An end of the junction differs from the germline gene, which may be a read error. The chain joins TRBV7-2 to TRBJ2-5; possibly TRBD1 or TRBD2 for D (5 bases each). CDR3 length: 13 amino acids. From germline, CDR1 is SGHTA and CDR2 FQGNSA. The CDR3 nucleotides are TGTGCCAGCAGCTCCGTGGGGACGGAGACCCATTACTTC. Translating gives CASSSVGTETHYF.

The V and J genes are TRBV18 and TRBJ1-3, with D possibly TRBD1 on 6 matching bases. Germline V lookup: CDR1 KGHSH, CDR2 LQKENI. V lost 3 bases, J lost 4 bases, and 13 bases lay in between. This CDR3 is built from 15 residues. The CDR3 bases are TGTGCCAGCTCACCCTCCGGACAGATAGGAAACACCATATATTTT. This codes for CASSPSGQIGNTIYF. The full variable domain, with the rest looked up from reference TRBV18 and TRBJ1-3, is NAGVMQNPRHLVRRRGQEARLRCSPMKGHSHVYWYRQLPEEGLKFMVYLQKENIIDESGMPKERFSAEFPKEGPSILRIQQVVRGDSAAYFCASSPSGQIGNTIYFGEGSWLTVV.

V is TRBV5-6 and J is TRBJ2-6, with TRBD2 identical over 12 bases. Germline trimming cut 4 bases from V and 4 bases from J; bases unmatched to any gene: 9. Germline loops: CDR1 SGHDT, CDR2 YYEEEE. The CDR3 is 18 amino acids. The CDR3 nucleotides read TGTGCCAGCAGCACACTAGCGGGGGGCCCCTCCGGGGCCAACGTCCTGACTTTC. Translation: CASSTLAGGPSGANVLTF.

The CDR3 nucleotides are TGCAGCGTTGAATTCCCCGGACGGGGGAGCGGGCAGTACTTC. It is translated as CSVEFPGRGSGQYF. This rearrangement joins TRBV29-1 to TRBJ2-7; weak D call: TRBD2 (6 bases). This CDR3 has 14 amino acids. The germline V and J ends were trimmed by 2 bases and 9 bases, with 20 bases remaining between them. Germline CDR1 and CDR2: SQVTM and ANQGSEA.

The V and J genes are TRBV25-1 and TRBJ1-1, with 9 bases fitting TRBD1. Trimming took 6 bases from V and 8 from J; bases not matched to a gene: 10. Germline CDR1 is MGHDK and CDR2 is SYGVNS. CDR3 length equals 14 residues. This CDR3 is CASRRGQGLSEAFF. The CDR3 DNA reads TGTGCCAGCAGACGAGGACAGGGGCTAAGCGAAGCTTTCTTT.

With respect to this clone: The junction and the germline gene differ at one end; a read error may be behind it. The same CDR3 is also encoded by other DNA sequences in this sample. The chain combines TRBV7-7 with TRBJ1-1, with D tentatively TRBD1 (6 bases). This CDR3 contains 13 residues. The germline V gene has CDR1 SSHAT and CDR2 FNYEAQ (reference sequence). For the CDR3, the DNA is TGTGCTAGCAGCCAGGACAGGAACACTGAAGCTTTCTTT. It is translated as CASSQDRNTEAFF.